This TCR beta chain was captured by sequencing in a study of blood T cell repertoires in COVID-19. Original analysis: Amplified reference gene primers provided the basis for estimating nucleated cell counts. TCRdb's table, derived via immunoSEQ multiplex PCR, lists solely in-frame clones and lacks some. For V, J and clone size, that table is used; D and trimming come from the DNA. The table lists about 61,000 clones, 70% to 90% of them singletons. The CDR3 runs 15 residues. Germline V gives CDR1 MNHEY, CDR2 SMNVEV (reference sequence). With 5 bases removed from V and 1 base from J, the gap between germline ends came to 14 bases.

The sequence came from a man in his 70s with acute or convalescent COVID-19. This rearrangement joins TRBV27 to TRBJ2-5; D ambiguous. The sample was peripheral blood. This CDR3 reads CASSPRLVLQETQYF. CDR3 DNA: TGTGCCAGCAGTCCCCGACTCGTACTCCAAGAGACCCAGTACTTC.